This is a list of T cell receptor beta chains from one sample in a study of shared clonotypes between healthy human individuals. Clones were read by immunoSEQ multiplex PCR, and TCRdb kept only the in-frame ones, dropping some. Of 2 million to 2.5 million clones detected, approximately 94% appear once; the ten largest clones hold roughly 0.13%. Specimen: naive CD4+ T cells sorted from blood. The source of these receptors is a man aged 18 to 30 in good health. Both conserved end residues are part of each CDR3. A D gene is named only where the DNA matches it firmly. Only some rows state a clone size, as once, few, many or a class for expanded clones.

v_call: TRBV30
j_call: TRBJ2-2
clone_size: -
d_call: -
cdr3_nt: TGTGCCTGGAGTGCCTGGGACGGAGCGAACACCGGGGAGCTGTTTTTT
cdr3_aa: CAWSAWDGANTGELFF

v_call: TRBV5-6
j_call: TRBJ2-2
clone_size: -
d_call: TRBD1
cdr3_nt: TGTGCCAGCAGCTTGGGACAGGGGGCAGACGGGGAGCTGTTTTTT
cdr3_aa: CASSLGQGADGELFF

v_call: TRBV18
j_call: TRBJ2-3
clone_size: -
d_call: -
cdr3_nt: TGTGCCAGCTCACCACGGGAGACTATCACAGATACGCAGTATTTT
cdr3_aa: CASSPRETITDTQYF

v_call: TRBV28
j_call: TRBJ2-2
clone_size: -
d_call: -
cdr3_nt: TGTGCCAGCAGTTTCGGAAGGGGGTACGGGGAGCTGTTTTTT
cdr3_aa: CASSFGRGYGELFF

v_call: TRBV2
j_call: TRBJ2-1
clone_size: -
d_call: -
cdr3_nt: TGTGCCAGCAGTGAATCGGGGCCTAGCAGGGGCAATGAGCAGTTCTTC
cdr3_aa: CASSESGPSRGNEQFF

v_call: TRBV7-2
j_call: TRBJ1-3
clone_size: few
d_call: -
cdr3_nt: TGTGCCAGCAGAGCCGACAGTTACTCTGGAAACACCATATATTTT
cdr3_aa: CASRADSYSGNTIYF

v_call: TRBV9
j_call: TRBJ2-1
clone_size: -
d_call: TRBD1
cdr3_nt: TGTGCCAGCAGCGCTTTAGCCGGGACAGTCTACAATGAGCAGTTCTTC
cdr3_aa: CASSALAGTVYNEQFF

v_call: TRBV6-5
j_call: TRBJ2-1
clone_size: -
d_call: -
cdr3_nt: TGTGCCAGCAGCCAAGGACTCCTCTCCTACAATGAGCAGTTCTTC
cdr3_aa: CASSQGLLSYNEQFF

v_call: TRBV5-5
j_call: TRBJ2-5
clone_size: -
d_call: -
cdr3_nt: TGTGCCAGCAGCTTTCCACAGGGGCGGGGGACCCAGTACTTC
cdr3_aa: CASSFPQGRGTQYF

v_call: TRBV9
j_call: TRBJ2-5
clone_size: -
d_call: -
cdr3_nt: TGTGCCAGCAGCGTAGGTCTTCATCAAGAGACCCAGTACTTC
cdr3_aa: CASSVGLHQETQYF